Described below is a single T cell receptor (beta chain) sequence and its context. This clonotype was counted only a few times. The target of this receptor is not known. No much larger clonotype is one base removed from it; base qualities were not supplied. Library preparation was by PCR. These reads were obtained on an Illumina HiSeq 2500. To normalize quantification of the TCRbeta repertoire, the TCR libraries were built with molecular barcoding that relied on unique molecular identifiers. TCRdb cleaned the public reads at Q25 with fastp, built clones with MiXCR and kept in-frame beta chains. Records with the same CDR3 protein are collapsed into one entry carrying the most frequent genes and DNA. Counted in this sample were just over 950,000 distinct CDR3 sequences; about 31% of them appeared once. In total, the top ten clones hold about 28% of the sample. From cysteine to phenylalanine, the CDR3 is 13 amino acids long. Here the CDR3 DNA is all that survives: 39 bases in frame from base 1. Germline trimming amounts to 6 bases on V and 9 bases on J, with 6 as the count of junction bases outside the gene matches. According to the germline V gene, CDR1 reads SGDLS and CDR2 reads YYNGEE.

These data belong to a study of T-cell reconstitution after alpha-beta-depleted transplantation in children (dated by TCRdb to 2015 to 2016). Background for the entire study: Using TCR repertoire profiling, the study quantitatively followed how T-cell immune reconstitution unfolded in children after TCRalphabeta/CD19-depleted allogeneic hematopoietic cell transplantation.

This sample's treatment or condition label indicates: allogeneic hematopoietic cell transplantation with graft depleted of TCRalphabeta T cells and CD19 B cells. The children who served as transplant recipients had been given grafts of TCRalphabeta/CD19-depleted allogeneic hematopoietic cells. On the study overall, not on this receptor specifically: Over subsequent months, a decline in hyperexpanded clone frequencies was noted, and after one year, T-cell counts and TCRbeta diversity were mostly ascribed to newly produced T cells. In some patients, the high TCRbeta diversity seen at day 60 was put down to recipient T cells and intrathymic progenitors that had survived conditioning. About two months after transplant, the apparently early recovery of alphabetaT-cell counts reportedly depended on just several hundred clones that had expanded rapidly and came from non-depleted graft cells.

The sequence links TRBV9 to TRBJ2-1; TRBD2 matches 10 bases in the middle. This clonotype was obtained from a boy under three years old who had a stem cell transplant for SCID, so the T cells may come from the graft donor. The input for sequencing was PBMCs, mostly from graft donor cells, taken 360 days after TCRalphabeta/CD19-depleted stem cell transplant. The CDR3 has the sequence CASNRLAGSEQFF. The sequenced DNA: TGTGCCAGCAACAGACTAGCGGGCTCTGAGCAGTTCTTC.